This TCR beta chain was sequenced for a study of molecular identifiers for immune sequencing clone quantification. Study details: Split five ways in replicates, RNA from roughly 20,000 or 100,000 naive CD8 cells had four portions sequenced. Study results and limitations: It was shown that clones above 20 RNA copies held over 98% of effector molecules, but under 1% in naive cells.

Previously described methods with listed TCR primers produced the bulk TCR libraries. TCRdb passed the PCR reads through MiXCR, listing each CDR3 protein once. The sample yields about 500,000 distinct CDR3 sequences, 20% to 25% seen once. Comments on this clonotype: Its antigen is currently unknown.

Unmatched junction bases numbered 14, after V lost 1 base and J lost 10 bases. Germline V gene lookup returns CDR1 MNHNS and CDR2 SASEGT. The CDR3 contains 17 residues. The V call is TRBV6-1, the J call TRBJ2-1; TRBD2 aligns across 9 bases. This sequence was found in a human donor in good health. Some libraries in this study had Jurkat cell RNA spiked in. The sequencing input was naive CD8+ T cells from blood, with Jurkat cell RNA spiked in. Subset noted: FACS-sorted CD8+CD4-CCR7+CD45RA+ naive T cells. The CDR3 region is CASSEGFRLAGLREQFF. In DNA, the CDR3 is TGTGCCAGCAGTGAAGGATTCAGGCTAGCGGGATTAAGGGAGCAGTTCTTC.